The 15 T cell receptor beta chains in this list originate from one sample, sequenced in a study of beta chain features in type 1 diabetes. cDNA synthesis used the whole RNA isolate, giving expressed TCRB sequences. Data came from immunoSEQ multiplex PCR; TCRdb stores just in-frame clones and leaves some out. The repertoire includes 850,000 to 900,000 clones, roughly 15% of them detected once, and about 0.025% sits in the top ten. The material sequenced was naive CD4+ T cells from blood. The receptors stem from a woman younger than 30 in good health.

This clone was detected only a few times. The chain joins TRBV11-2 to TRBJ1-2; 7 bases agree with TRBD1. Germline V lookup: CDR1 SGHAT, CDR2 FQNNGV. V shed 5 bases and J 7 bases; nucleotides not matched to a gene: 19. The CDR3 contains 17 residues. The CDR3 DNA is TGTGCCAGCAGCGCCTGGGGGTTCATCGACAGGGCCTCTGGCTACACCTTC. Protein: CASSAWGFIDRASGYTF.

The chain joins TRBV6-5 to TRBJ2-2; the D is unclear. V was clipped by 6 bases and J by 11 bases, with 19 bases between them. Germline values: CDR1 MNHEY, CDR2 SVGAGI. The CDR3 sequence is 14 residues long. In nucleotides, the CDR3 is TGTGCCAGCAGGTCGCGAGGATTGAAGCTAGAGCTGTTTTTT. This gives the protein CASRSRGLKLELFF.

As regards this clone: A read error may account for a junction end that differs from germline. V and J are TRBV2 and TRBJ2-5; D is undetermined. The CDR3 totals 14 residues. From germline, CDR1 is SNHLY and CDR2 FYNNEI. CDR3 loop: CAGSENRVQETRYF. For the CDR3, the DNA is TGTGCCGGCAGTGAAAATCGGGTCCAAGAGACCCGGTACTTC.

Details on this clone: Other DNA sequences within the sample encode an identical CDR3. The gene calls are TRBV18 and TRBJ2-1; D not certain. This CDR3 spans 13 amino acids. Germline CDR1 is KGHSH and CDR2 is LQKENI. Trimming took off 3 bases at V and 0 bases at J, with 3 bases between the two ends. The CDR3 DNA reads as TGTGCCAGCTCACCGGGCTCCTACAATGAGCAGTTCTTC. This encodes CASSPGSYNEQFF.

For this clone: This CDR3 is also generated by other DNA sequences in the sample. V is TRBV28 and J is TRBJ2-6; a weak D match, TRBD2 (6 bases). Germline V CDR1 and CDR2: MDHEN, SYDVKM. V was pared by 3 bases and J by 1 base, with 7 bases between. The CDR3 length is 15 residues. The CDR3 sequence: CASSFGGSGANVLTF. As DNA, the CDR3 is TGTGCCAGCAGTTTTGGGGGGTCTGGGGCCAACGTCCTGACTTTC.

This clone was observed a few times. This rearrangement joins TRBV7-8 to TRBJ1-5, with D perhaps matching TRBD1 (6 bases). Trimming took 4 bases from V and 2 from J, leaving 9 bases between them. This CDR3 is built from 14 residues. Germline-derived CDR1 and CDR2 are SGHVS and FQNEAQ. The CDR3 sequence: CASSSRGRNQPQHF. CDR3 sequence (DNA): TGTGCCAGCAGCTCCAGGGGACGCAATCAGCCCCAGCATTTT. The complete variable domain, with remaining parts taken from reference TRBV7-8 and TRBJ1-5, reads GAGVSQSPRYKVAKRGQDVALRCDPISGHVSLFWYQQALGQGPEFLTYFQNEAQLDKSGLPSDRFFAERPEGSVSTLKIQRTQQEDSAVYLCASSSRGRNQPQHFGDGTRLSIL.

The table lists this clone with a few counts. This CDR3 is CASRVAGVPYNEQFF. CDR3 coding DNA: TGTGCCAGCAGGGTAGCGGGAGTCCCCTACAATGAGCAGTTCTTC. The chain has TRBV7-2 and TRBJ2-1; TRBD2 matches at 9 bases. The germline V gene has CDR1 SGHTA and CDR2 FQGNSA. V dropped 6 bases and J dropped 2; count of bases not matched to a gene: 5. CDR3 length: 15 amino acids.

This clone occurred a few times. The CDR3 sequence: CASSLVARGDTQYF. DNA for the CDR3: TGTGCCAGCAGCTTAGTCGCGAGGGGCGATACGCAGTATTTT. J is TRBJ2-3 and V is TRBV7-6, with D perhaps TRBD1 or TRBD2 (5 bases each). Germline V lookup: CDR1 SGHVS, CDR2 FNYEAQ. V lost 1 base and J lost 6, with 11 bases in between. There are 14 residues in the CDR3.

The chain recombines TRBV7-2 with TRBJ2-5; 7 bases match TRBD1. The CDR3 runs to 16 residues. Per the germline V gene, CDR1 is SGHTA and CDR2 is FQGNSA. The ends lost 5 bases at V and 5 bases at J; junction bases unmatched: 14. DNA for the CDR3: TGTGCCAGCAGCCACCCCATCGGACAGGTTGGGGAGACCCAGTACTTC. Translating it yields CASSHPIGQVGETQYF.

V is TRBV7-9 and J is TRBJ2-1, with D possibly being TRBD1 (6 bases). The CDR3 runs 17 residues. V lost 5 bases and J 4 bases, leaving 21 bases between the germline ends. Germline CDR1 and CDR2: SEHNR and FQNEAQ (reference sequence). The CDR3 coding sequence is TGTGCCAGCAGCCTAGAACAGGGACCTAACCGTTACAATGAGCAGTTCTTC. It codes for CASSLEQGPNRYNEQFF.

The sample holds a few counts of this clone. This chain connects TRBV2 to TRBJ2-5; 12 bases agree with TRBD2. V lost 6 bases and J lost 2; bases outside the gene matches: 4. The germline gives CDR1 SNHLY, CDR2 FYNNEI. This CDR3 region has 15 residues. CDR3 amino acids: CASSLLAGGQETQYF. The CDR3 coding sequence is TGTGCCAGCAGCCTTCTAGCGGGAGGGCAAGAGACCCAGTACTTC.

Worth noting for this clone: In the same sample, other DNA sequences code for this CDR3. This chain links TRBV28 with TRBJ2-5; unclear D gene. From germline, CDR1 is MDHEN and CDR2 SYDVKM. This CDR3 comprises 10 residues. The V end lost 7 bases, the J end lost 5 bases, and 5 bases lay between the germline ends. The CDR3 DNA reads as TGTGCCAGCACTGGCGAGACCCAGTACTTC. Translating it yields CASTGETQYF.

This clone was seen a handful of times. The CDR3 DNA reads as TGTGCCAGTTCCCGCGTGGGTGCTGGGAACAATGAGCAGTTCTTC. Protein sequence: CASSRVGAGNNEQFF. This rearrangement joins TRBV19 to TRBJ2-1; D gene ambiguous. In germline, CDR1 is LNHDA, CDR2 SQIVND (reference sequence). The CDR3 totals 15 residues. Trimming took off 8 bases at V and 5 bases at J, with 19 bases between the two ends.

The rearrangement uses TRBV7-2 and TRBJ1-2; D might be TRBD1 (6 bases). The germline V gene has CDR1 SGHTA and CDR2 FQGNSA. Trimming cost V 3 bases and J 3 bases, with 14 bases left between them. The CDR3 runs 15 residues. The CDR3 DNA reads as TGTGCCAGCAGCTTCTACCAGGGGTTTGACTATGGCTACACCTTC. Amino acid sequence: CASSFYQGFDYGYTF.

In this sample, this clone turned up a few times. The chain links TRBV15 to TRBJ2-7, with D possibly being TRBD1 or TRBD2 (6 bases each). The V gene lost 0 bases and the J gene lost 5 bases, with 14 bases spanning the gap. The CDR3 is 15 residues long. Germline loops: CDR1 LNHNV, CDR2 YYDKDF (reference sequence). DNA of the CDR3: TGTGCCACCAGCAGAGATGGAGGGGGAGACCACGAGCAGTACTTC. This translates into CATSRDGGGDHEQYF. Full variable domain (rest looked up from reference TRBV15 and TRBJ2-7): DAMVIQNPRYQVTQFGKPVTLSCSQTLNHNVMYWYQQKSSQAPKLLFHYYDKDFNNEADTPDNFQSRRPNTSFCFLDIRSPGLGDTAMYLCATSRDGGGDHEQYFGPGTRLTVT.